This entry is about one T cell receptor beta chain. Its specificity is unknown. TCRdb keeps only in-frame clones here, not all; method: immunoSEQ multiplex PCR. The sample records about 30,000 clones, approximately 84% being singletons. These data come from a study of multiple sclerosis patients with progressive multifocal leukoencephalopathy. Study-wide points: PML-onset expanded TRB clones were detectable before and during natalizumab therapy.

Time point denoted: time of PML onset. With V trimmed by 3 bases and J by 5 bases, 4 bases remained unmatched. The CDR3 spans 13 residues. Germline CDR1 SGDLS, CDR2 YYNGEE. The sequences come from PBMCs, collected from a patient treated with natalizumab. This receptor was taken from a human donor with progressive multifocal leukoencephalopathy. The V call is TRBV9, the J call TRBJ1-1; 7 nucleotides line up with TRBD1. The CDR3 region has the DNA TGTGCCAGCAGCGAGGGGGCGAGTACTGAAGCTTTCTTT. As protein: CASSEGASTEAFF.